This T cell receptor (beta chain) stems from a study of OX40 agonist ivuxolimab in advanced cancers. Trimming took 3 bases from V and 12 from J, leaving 24 bases between them. This CDR3 region has 16 residues. Germline V gene sequence: CDR1 LNHDA, CDR2 SQIVND (reference sequence). Clones were read by immunoSEQ multiplex PCR, and TCRdb kept only the in-frame ones, dropping some. The sample has more than 95,000 clones; roughly 94% are singletons. The sequencing here drew on CD4+ or CD8+ T cells sorted from blood, taken in a trial of the OX40 agonist ivuxolimab. The TCR originated in an adult with an advanced solid tumor such as melanoma, head and neck, liver or kidney cancer. The chain combines TRBV19 with TRBJ2-1, with no clear D. The CDR3 sequence is CASSIERSPIRDGQFF. DNA of the CDR3: TGTGCCAGTAGTATTGAGAGGTCTCCCATCCGCGATGGGCAGTTCTTC.